This T cell receptor beta chain was captured by sequencing in a study of CD8 T cells in ankylosing spondylitis. Notes on the study in general: Disease-associated clones were reportedly significantly overrepresented in matched ankylosing spondylitis synovial fluid. A TCR beta motif made of roughly eight highly homologous variants seemed typical of ankylosing spondylitis blood.

TCRdb ran MiXCR on the 5' RACE reads and lists one entry per CDR3 protein. This repertoire shows hundreds of thousands of distinct CDR3 sequences, about 12% found once; its top ten account for less than 0.65%. The table lists this clonotype with many counts. Its antigen remains unknown. This CDR3 has 10 amino acids. Germline assignment: CDR1 DFQATT and CDR2 SNEGSKA (reference sequence). Deletions cut 5 bases from V and 5 bases from J, with 6 bases between. The sequence came from a male donor with ankylosing spondylitis. The rearrangement uses TRBV20-1 and TRBJ1-2; D is unclear. Material: blood, either unsorted or a sorted T cell fraction (not recorded which). The CDR3 here is CSAGRYGYTF. Written as DNA, the CDR3 is TGCAGTGCTGGTAGATATGGCTACACCTTC.